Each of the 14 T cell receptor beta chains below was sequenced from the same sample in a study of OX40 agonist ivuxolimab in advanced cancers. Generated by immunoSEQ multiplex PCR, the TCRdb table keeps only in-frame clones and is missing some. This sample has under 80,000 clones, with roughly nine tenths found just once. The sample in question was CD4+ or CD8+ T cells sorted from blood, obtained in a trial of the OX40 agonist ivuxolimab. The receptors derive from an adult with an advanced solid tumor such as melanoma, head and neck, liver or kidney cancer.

CDR3 loop: CASSLEGARGSDTQYF. In DNA, the CDR3 is TGCGCCAGCAGCTTGGAAGGGGCCCGCGGCTCAGATACGCAGTATTTT. The chain is built from TRBV5-1 and TRBJ2-3; maybe TRBD1 (5 bases). Germline-derived CDR1 and CDR2 are SGHRS and YFSETQ. This CDR3 contains 16 residues. V lost 0 bases and J 4 bases, leaving 15 bases between the germline ends.

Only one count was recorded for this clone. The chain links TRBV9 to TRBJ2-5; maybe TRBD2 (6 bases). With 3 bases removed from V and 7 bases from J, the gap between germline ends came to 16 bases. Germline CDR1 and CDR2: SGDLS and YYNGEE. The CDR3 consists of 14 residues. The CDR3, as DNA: TGTGCCAGCAGCGGGGACTTCGCCCATTGGACCCAGTACTTC. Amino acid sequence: CASSGDFAHWTQYF. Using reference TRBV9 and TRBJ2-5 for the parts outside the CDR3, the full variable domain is DSGVTQTPKHLITATGQRVTLRCSPRSGDLSVYWYQQSLDQGLQFLIQYYNGEERAKGNILERFSAQQFPDLHSELNLSSLELGDSALYFCASSGDFAHWTQYFGPGTRLLVL.

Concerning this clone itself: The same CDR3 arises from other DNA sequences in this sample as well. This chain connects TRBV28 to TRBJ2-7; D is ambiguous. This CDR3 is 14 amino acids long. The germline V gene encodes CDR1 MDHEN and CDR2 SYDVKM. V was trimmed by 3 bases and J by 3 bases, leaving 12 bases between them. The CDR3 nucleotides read TGTGCCAGCAGTTTCGGGCAGTCGTTCTACGAGCAGTACTTC. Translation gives CASSFGQSFYEQYF.

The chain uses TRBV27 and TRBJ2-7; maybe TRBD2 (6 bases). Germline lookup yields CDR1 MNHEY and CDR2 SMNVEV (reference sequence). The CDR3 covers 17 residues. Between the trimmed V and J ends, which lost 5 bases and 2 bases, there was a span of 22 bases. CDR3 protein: CASSPRLGDEDPYEQYF. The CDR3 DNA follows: TGTGCCAGCAGTCCCCGACTAGGCGATGAGGACCCCTACGAGCAGTACTTC.

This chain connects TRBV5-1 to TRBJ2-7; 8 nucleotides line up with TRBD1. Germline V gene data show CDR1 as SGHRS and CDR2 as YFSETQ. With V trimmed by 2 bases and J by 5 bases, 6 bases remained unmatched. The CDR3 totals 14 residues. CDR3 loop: CASSFSPGGDEQYF. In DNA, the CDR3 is TGCGCCAGCAGCTTCTCTCCAGGGGGCGACGAGCAGTACTTC.

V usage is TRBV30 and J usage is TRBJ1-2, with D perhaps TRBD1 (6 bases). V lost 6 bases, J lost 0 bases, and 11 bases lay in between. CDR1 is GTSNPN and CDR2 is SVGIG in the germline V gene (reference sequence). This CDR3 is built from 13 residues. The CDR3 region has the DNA TGTGCCTGCCACCGGACAGCTAACTATGGCTACACCTTC. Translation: CACHRTANYGYTF.

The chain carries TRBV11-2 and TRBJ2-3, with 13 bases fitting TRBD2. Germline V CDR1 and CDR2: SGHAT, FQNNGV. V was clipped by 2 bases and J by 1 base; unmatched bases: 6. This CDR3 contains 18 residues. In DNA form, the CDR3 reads TGTGCCAGCAGCTTATCGGGACTAGCGGGGACAGGCACAGATACGCAGTATTTT. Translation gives CASSLSGLAGTGTDTQYF.

In DNA form, the CDR3 reads TGTGCCAGCAGCGTGGGTATTGGACAGGGCGCTTTCTTT. The encoded protein is CASSVGIGQGAFF. The genes are TRBV5-5 and TRBJ1-1, with 8 bases aligning to TRBD1. The CDR3 sequence is 13 residues long. Per germline, CDR1 SGHKS and CDR2 YYEKEE (reference sequence). The V and J ends lost 4 bases and 11 bases, in that order; junction bases with no gene match: 10. The variable domain in full, completed from reference TRBV5-5 and TRBJ1-1, reads DAGVTQSPTHLIKTRGQQVTLRCSPISGHKSVSWYQQVLGQGPQFIFQYYEKEERGRGNFPDRFSARQFPNYSSELNVNALLLGDSALYLCASSVGIGQGAFFGQGTRLTVV.

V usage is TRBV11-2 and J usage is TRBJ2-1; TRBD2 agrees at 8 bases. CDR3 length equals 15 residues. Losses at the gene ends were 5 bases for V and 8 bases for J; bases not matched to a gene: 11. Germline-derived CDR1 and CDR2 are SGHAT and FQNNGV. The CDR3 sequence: CASSHQSGGGDEQFF. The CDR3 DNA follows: TGTGCCAGCAGCCATCAAAGCGGGGGAGGCGATGAGCAGTTCTTC.

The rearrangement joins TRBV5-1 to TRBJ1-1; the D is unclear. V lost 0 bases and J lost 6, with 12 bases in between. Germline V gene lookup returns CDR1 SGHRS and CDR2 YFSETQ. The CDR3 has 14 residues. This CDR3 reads CASSLVVQSSEAFF. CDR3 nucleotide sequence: TGCGCCAGCAGCTTGGTCGTTCAGAGCTCTGAAGCTTTCTTT. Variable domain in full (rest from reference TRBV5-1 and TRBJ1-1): KAGVTQTPRYLIKTRGQQVTLSCSPISGHRSVSWYQQTPGQGLQFLFEYFSETQRNKGNFPGRFSGRQFSNSRSEMNVSTLELGDSALYLCASSLVVQSSEAFFGQGTRLTVV.

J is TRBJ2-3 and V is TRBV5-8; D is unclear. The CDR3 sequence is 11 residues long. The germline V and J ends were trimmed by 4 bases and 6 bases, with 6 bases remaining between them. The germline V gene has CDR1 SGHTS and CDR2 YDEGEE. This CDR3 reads CASSPRDTQYF. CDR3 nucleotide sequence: TGTGCCAGCAGCCCCAGGGATACGCAGTATTTT.

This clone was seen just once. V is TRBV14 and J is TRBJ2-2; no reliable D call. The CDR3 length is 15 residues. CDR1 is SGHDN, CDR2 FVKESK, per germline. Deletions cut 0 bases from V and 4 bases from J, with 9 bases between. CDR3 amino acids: CASSQDSATTGELFF. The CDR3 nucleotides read TGTGCCAGCAGCCAAGATTCGGCGACCACCGGGGAGCTGTTTTTT.

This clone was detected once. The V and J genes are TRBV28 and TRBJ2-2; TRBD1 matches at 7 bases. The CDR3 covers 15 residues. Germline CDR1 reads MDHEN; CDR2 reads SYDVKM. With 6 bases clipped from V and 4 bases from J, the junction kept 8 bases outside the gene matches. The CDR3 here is CASSPHRGGTGELFF. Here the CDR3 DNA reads TGTGCCAGCAGCCCTCACAGGGGTGGCACCGGGGAGCTGTTTTTT.

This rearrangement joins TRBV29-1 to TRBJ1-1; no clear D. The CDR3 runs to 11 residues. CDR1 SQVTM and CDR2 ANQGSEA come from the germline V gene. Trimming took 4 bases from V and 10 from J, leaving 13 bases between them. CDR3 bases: TGCAGCGTTGTTTTGGAGCGACGAGCTTTCTTT. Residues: CSVVLERRAFF.